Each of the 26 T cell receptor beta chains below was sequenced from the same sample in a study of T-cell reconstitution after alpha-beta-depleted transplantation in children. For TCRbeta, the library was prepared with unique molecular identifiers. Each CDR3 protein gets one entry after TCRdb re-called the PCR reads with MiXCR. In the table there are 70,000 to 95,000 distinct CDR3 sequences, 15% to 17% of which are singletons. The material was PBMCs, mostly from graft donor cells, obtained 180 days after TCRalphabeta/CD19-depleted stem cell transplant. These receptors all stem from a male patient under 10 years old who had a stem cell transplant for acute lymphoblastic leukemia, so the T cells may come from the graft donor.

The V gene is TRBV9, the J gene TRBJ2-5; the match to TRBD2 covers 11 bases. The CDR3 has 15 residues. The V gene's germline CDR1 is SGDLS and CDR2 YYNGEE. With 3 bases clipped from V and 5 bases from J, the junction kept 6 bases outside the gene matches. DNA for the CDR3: TGTGCCAGCAGCGGTAGCGGGGGGGCCTTGGAGACCCAGTACTTC. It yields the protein CASSGSGGALETQYF.

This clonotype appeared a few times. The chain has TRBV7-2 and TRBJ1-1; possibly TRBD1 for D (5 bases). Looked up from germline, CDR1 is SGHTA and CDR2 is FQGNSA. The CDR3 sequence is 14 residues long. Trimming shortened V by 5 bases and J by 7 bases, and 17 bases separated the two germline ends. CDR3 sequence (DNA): TGTGCCAGCAGCCTCCAGACCGCCCAGGGTGAAGCTTTCTTT. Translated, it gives CASSLQTAQGEAFF. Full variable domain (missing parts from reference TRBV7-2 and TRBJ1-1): GAGVSQSPSNKVTEKGKDVELRCDPISGHTALYWYRQSLGQGLEFLIYFQGNSAPDKSGLPSDRFSAERTGGSVSTLTIQRTQQEDSAVYLCASSLQTAQGEAFFGQGTRLTVV.

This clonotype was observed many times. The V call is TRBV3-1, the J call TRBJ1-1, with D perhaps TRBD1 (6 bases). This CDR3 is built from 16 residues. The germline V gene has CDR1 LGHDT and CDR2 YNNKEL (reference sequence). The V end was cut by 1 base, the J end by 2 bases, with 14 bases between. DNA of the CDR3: TGTGCCAGCAGCCAAGCGGATCCAGGGGCAAACACTGAAGCTTTCTTT. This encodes CASSQADPGANTEAFF.

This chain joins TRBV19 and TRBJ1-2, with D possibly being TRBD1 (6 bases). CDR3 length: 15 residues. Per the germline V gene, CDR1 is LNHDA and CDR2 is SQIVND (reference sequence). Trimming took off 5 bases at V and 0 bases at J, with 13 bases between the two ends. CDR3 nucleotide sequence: TGTGCCAGTAGTGTCCGGGACACAACTAACTATGGCTACACCTTC. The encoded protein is CASSVRDTTNYGYTF.

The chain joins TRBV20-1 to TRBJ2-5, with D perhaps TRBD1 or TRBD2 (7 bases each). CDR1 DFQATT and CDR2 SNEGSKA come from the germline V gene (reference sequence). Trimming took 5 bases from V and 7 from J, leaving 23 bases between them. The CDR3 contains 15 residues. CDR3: CSAPLAQGGLGTQYF. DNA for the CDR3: TGCAGTGCTCCACTAGCGCAGGGGGGCCTAGGGACCCAGTACTTC.

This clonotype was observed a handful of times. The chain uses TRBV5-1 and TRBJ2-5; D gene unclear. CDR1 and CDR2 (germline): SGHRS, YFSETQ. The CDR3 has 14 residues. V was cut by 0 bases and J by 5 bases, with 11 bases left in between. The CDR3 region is CASSLVPTPETQYF. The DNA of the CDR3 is TGCGCCAGCAGCTTGGTCCCCACTCCGGAGACCCAGTACTTC.

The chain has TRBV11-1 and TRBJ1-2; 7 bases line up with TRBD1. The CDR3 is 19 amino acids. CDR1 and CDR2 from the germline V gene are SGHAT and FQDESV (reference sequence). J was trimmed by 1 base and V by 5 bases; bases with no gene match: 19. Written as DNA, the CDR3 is TGTGCCAGCAGCCCCCTCCCGGGCCCTTCGACAGGGTTTAACTATGGCTACACCTTC. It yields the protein CASSPLPGPSTGFNYGYTF.

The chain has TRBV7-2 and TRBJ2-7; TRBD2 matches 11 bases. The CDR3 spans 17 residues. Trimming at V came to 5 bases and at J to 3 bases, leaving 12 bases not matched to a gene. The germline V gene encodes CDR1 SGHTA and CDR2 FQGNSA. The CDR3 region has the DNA TGTGCCAGCAGCCTCCAACCTATAGCGGGGGGGCTCTACGAGCAGTACTTC. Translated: CASSLQPIAGGLYEQYF.

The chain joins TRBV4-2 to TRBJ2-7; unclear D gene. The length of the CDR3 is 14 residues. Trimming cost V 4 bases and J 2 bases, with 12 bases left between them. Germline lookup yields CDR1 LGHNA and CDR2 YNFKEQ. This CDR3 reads CASSLQRAPYEQYF. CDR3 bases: TGTGCCAGCAGCCTCCAGCGTGCTCCCTACGAGCAGTACTTC.

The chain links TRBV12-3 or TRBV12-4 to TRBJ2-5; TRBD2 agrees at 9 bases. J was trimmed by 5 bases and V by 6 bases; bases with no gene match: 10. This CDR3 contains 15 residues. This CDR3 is CASSPKRGVEETQYF. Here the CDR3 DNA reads TGTGCCAGCAGCCCCAAGCGGGGGGTTGAGGAGACCCAGTACTTC.

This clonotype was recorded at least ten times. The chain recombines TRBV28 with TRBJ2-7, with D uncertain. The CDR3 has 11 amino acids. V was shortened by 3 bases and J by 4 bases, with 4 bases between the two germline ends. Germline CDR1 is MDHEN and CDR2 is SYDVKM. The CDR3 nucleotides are TGTGCCAGCAGTTTGAAATACGAGCAGTACTTC. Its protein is CASSLKYEQYF.

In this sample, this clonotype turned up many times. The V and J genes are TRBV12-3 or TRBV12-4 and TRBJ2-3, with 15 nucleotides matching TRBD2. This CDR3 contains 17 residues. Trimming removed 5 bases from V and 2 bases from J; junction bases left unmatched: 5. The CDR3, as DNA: TGTGCCAGCAGTCCCGGGACTAGCGGGGGGATCACAGATACGCAGTATTTT. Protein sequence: CASSPGTSGGITDTQYF.

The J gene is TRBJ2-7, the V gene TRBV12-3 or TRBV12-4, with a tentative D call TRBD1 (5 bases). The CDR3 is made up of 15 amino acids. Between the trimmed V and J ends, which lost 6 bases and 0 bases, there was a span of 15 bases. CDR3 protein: CASSPGRASSYEQYF. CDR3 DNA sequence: TGTGCCAGCAGCCCGGGCAGGGCGAGCTCCTACGAGCAGTACTTC.

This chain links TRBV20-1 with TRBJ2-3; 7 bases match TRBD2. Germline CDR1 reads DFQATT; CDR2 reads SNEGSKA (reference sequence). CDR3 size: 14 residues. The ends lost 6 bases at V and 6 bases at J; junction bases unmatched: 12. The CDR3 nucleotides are TGCAGTGCGCCCTTCCGGGACGGGGGGGATACGCAGTATTTT. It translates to CSAPFRDGGDTQYF.

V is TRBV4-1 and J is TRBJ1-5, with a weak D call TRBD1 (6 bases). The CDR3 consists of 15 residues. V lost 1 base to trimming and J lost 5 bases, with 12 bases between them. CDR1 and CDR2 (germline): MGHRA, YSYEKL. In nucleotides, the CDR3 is TGCGCCAGCAGCCAAGGAGCAGGGGAGCATCAGCCCCAGCATTTT. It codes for CASSQGAGEHQPQHF.

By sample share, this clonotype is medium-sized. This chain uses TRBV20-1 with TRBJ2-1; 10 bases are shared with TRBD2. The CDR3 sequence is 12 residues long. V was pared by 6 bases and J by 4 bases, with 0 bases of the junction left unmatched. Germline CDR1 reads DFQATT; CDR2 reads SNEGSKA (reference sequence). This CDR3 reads CSAGLAYNEQFF. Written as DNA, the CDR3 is TGCAGTGCGGGACTAGCGTACAATGAGCAGTTCTTC.

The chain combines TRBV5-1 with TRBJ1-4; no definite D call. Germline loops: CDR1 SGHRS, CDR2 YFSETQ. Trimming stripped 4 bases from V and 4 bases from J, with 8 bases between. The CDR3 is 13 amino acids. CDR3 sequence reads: CASSALGNEKLFF. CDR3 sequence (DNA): TGCGCCAGCAGCGCGCTGGGTAATGAAAAACTGTTTTTT.

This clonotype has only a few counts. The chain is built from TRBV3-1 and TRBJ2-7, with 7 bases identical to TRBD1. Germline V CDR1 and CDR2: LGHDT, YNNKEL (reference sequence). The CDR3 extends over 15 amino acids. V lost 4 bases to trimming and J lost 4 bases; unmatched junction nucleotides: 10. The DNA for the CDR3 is TGTGCCAGCAGCCTGGGGACAGACGGGTATTACGAGCAGTACTTC. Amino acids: CASSLGTDGYYEQYF.

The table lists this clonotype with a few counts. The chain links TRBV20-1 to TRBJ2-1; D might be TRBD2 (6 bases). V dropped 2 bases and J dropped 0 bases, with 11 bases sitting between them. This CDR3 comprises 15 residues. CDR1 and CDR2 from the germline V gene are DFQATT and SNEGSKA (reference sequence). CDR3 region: CSARKRGSSYNEQFF. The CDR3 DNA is TGCAGTGCTAGAAAACGGGGGTCCTCCTACAATGAGCAGTTCTTC.

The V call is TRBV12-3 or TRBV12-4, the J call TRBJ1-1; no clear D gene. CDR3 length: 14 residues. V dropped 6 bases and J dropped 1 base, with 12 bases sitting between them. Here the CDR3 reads CASSLAQENTEAFF. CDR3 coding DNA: TGTGCCAGCAGCCTAGCCCAGGAGAACACTGAAGCTTTCTTT.

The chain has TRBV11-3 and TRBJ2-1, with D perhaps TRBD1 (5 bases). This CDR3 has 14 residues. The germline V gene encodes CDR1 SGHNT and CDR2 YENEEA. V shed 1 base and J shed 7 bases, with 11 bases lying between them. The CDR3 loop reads CASSLGTGENEQFF. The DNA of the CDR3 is TGTGCCAGCAGCTTAGGTACAGGAGAGAATGAGCAGTTCTTC.

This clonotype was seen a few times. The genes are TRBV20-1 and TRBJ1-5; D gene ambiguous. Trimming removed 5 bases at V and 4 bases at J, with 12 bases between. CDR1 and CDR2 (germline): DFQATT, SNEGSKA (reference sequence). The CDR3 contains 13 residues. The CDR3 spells CSAPTGGNQPQHF. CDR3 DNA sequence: TGCAGTGCTCCGACGGGTGGAAATCAGCCCCAGCATTTT.

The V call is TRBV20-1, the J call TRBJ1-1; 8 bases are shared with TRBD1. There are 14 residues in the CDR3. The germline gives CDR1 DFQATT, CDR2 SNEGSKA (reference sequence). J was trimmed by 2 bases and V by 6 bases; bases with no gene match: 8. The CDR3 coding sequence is TGCAGTGCGACCAGGGGGCTAGCAAACACTGAAGCTTTCTTT. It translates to CSATRGLANTEAFF.

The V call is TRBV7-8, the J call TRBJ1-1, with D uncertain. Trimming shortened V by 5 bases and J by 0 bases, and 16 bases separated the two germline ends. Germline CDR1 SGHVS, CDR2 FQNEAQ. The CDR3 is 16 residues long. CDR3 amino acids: CASSEGRRVLNTEAFF. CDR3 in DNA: TGTGCCAGCAGCGAAGGACGGCGGGTACTGAACACTGAAGCTTTCTTT.

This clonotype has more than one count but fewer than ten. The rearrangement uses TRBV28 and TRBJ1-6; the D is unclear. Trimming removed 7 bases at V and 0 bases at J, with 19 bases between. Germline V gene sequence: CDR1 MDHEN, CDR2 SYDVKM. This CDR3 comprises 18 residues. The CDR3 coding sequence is TGTGCCAGCAACACCGGCCCGTCTGCCAGCTCCTATAATTCACCCCTCCACTTT. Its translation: CASNTGPSASSYNSPLHF.

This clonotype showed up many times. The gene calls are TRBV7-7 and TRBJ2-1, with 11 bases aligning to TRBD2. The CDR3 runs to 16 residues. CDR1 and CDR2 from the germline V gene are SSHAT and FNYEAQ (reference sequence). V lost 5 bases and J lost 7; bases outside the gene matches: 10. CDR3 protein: CASSVGTGLAVNEQFF. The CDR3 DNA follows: TGTGCCAGCAGCGTAGGAACGGGACTAGCGGTGAATGAGCAGTTCTTC.